A single sample is the source of the 30 T cell receptor beta chains below, sequenced in a study of cytomegalovirus exposure and HLA in healthy donors. The PCR used 60 Vbeta and 13 Jbeta primers. TCRdb's copy holds only in-frame clones and misses some; the assay was immunoSEQ multiplex PCR. The sample holds around 130,000 clones. Sample: PBMCs. Source of these receptors: a woman aged 40 to 50 in good health and CMV-seronegative.

CDR3 DNA: TGTGCCAGCAGCCCCCCGGGGCCCGAGGGACTTAGGCAGTACTTC. Its protein product is CASSPPGPEGLRQYF. V and J are TRBV6-5 and TRBJ2-7; possibly TRBD2 for D (6 bases). Germline values: CDR1 MNHEY, CDR2 SVGAGI. CDR3 size: 15 residues. Trimming stripped 6 bases from V and 9 bases from J, with 24 bases between.

The rearrangement uses TRBV9 and TRBJ2-3, with TRBD2 identical over 11 bases. V gave up 2 bases and J gave up 5 bases; unmatched junction bases: 7. The CDR3 length is 16 residues. CDR1 is SGDLS, CDR2 YYNGEE, per germline. This CDR3 is CASSVQTSGAQDTQYF. The CDR3 DNA sequence: TGTGCCAGCAGCGTGCAGACTAGCGGGGCTCAAGATACGCAGTATTTT.

The V and J genes are TRBV12-5 and TRBJ1-1, with D tentatively TRBD1 (6 bases). CDR1 and CDR2 (germline): LGHNT, FRNRAP. The CDR3 is made up of 13 amino acids. With 7 bases removed from V and 1 base from J, the gap between germline ends came to 10 bases. This CDR3 is CASEAQGNTEAFF. The CDR3 bases are TGTGCTAGTGAGGCACAGGGGAACACTGAAGCTTTCTTT.

The rearrangement uses TRBV28 and TRBJ1-1, with D unresolved. Germline CDR1 is MDHEN and CDR2 is SYDVKM. V was pared by 8 bases and J by 4 bases, with 14 bases between. The CDR3 length is 13 residues. The CDR3 sequence: CASLKFESTEAFF. CDR3 nucleotide sequence: TGTGCCAGCCTAAAATTCGAGAGCACTGAAGCTTTCTTT.

This chain joins TRBV6-1 and TRBJ1-5, with D tentatively TRBD1 (6 bases). CDR1 is MNHNS, CDR2 SASEGT, per germline. The CDR3 has 13 amino acids. The ends were cut back, 11 bases at V and 3 bases at J, with 14 bases in the middle. The CDR3 region is CASADRNNQPQHF. Written as DNA, the CDR3 is TGTGCCTCGGCGGACAGAAACAATCAGCCCCAGCATTTT.

V and J are TRBV5-6 and TRBJ2-5, with D perhaps matching TRBD2 (6 bases). The V gene lost 5 bases and the J gene lost 2 bases, with 13 bases spanning the gap. Germline CDR1 is SGHDT and CDR2 is YYEEEE. This CDR3 is built from 14 residues. The CDR3 region is CASRISGGQETQYF. The CDR3 DNA sequence: TGTGCCAGCAGGATCTCAGGAGGGCAAGAGACCCAGTACTTC.

The chain employs TRBV7-9 and TRBJ1-3; TRBD1 matches at 7 bases. Per germline, CDR1 SEHNR and CDR2 FQNEAQ (reference sequence). The CDR3 has 16 residues. After removal of 1 base from V and 5 bases from J, the junction contained 8 bases not matched to a gene. This chain's CDR3 is CASSLVITGDRNTIYF. The CDR3 DNA is TGTGCCAGCAGCTTAGTTATTACAGGGGACAGAAACACCATATATTTT.

The rearrangement joins TRBV27 to TRBJ2-7; D not resolved. Germline CDR1 is MNHEY and CDR2 is SMNVEV (reference sequence). V lost 5 bases, J lost 1 base, and 15 bases lay in between. CDR3 length equals 15 residues. The CDR3 is CASSPTEVNSYEQYV. CDR3 nucleotide sequence: TGTGCCAGCAGTCCGACCGAGGTTAATTCCTACGAGCAGTACGTC.

The rearrangement joins TRBV6-4 to TRBJ1-6, with 11 bases matching TRBD1. The CDR3 sequence is 14 residues long. Unmatched junction bases numbered 1, after V lost 2 bases and J lost 10 bases. The germline CDR1 and CDR2 sequences are MRHNA and SNTAGT. CDR3 residues: CASSDRTGGSPLHF. DNA for the CDR3: TGTGCCAGCAGTGACCGGACAGGGGGCTCACCCCTCCACTTT.

The rearrangement uses TRBV5-8 and TRBJ2-3; D not certain. The CDR3 consists of 16 residues. The V and J ends lost 2 bases and 1 base respectively, with 14 bases between them. CDR1 and CDR2 from the germline V gene are SGHTS and YDEGEE. CDR3 residues: CASSFDVNRGTDTQYF. In nucleotides, the CDR3 is TGTGCCAGCAGCTTCGATGTCAACCGAGGCACAGATACGCAGTATTTT.

The chain links TRBV6-1 to TRBJ1-5; D gene unclear. Germline assignment: CDR1 MNHNS and CDR2 SASEGT. The V end was cut by 2 bases, the J end by 9 bases, with 5 bases between. This CDR3 spans 11 amino acids. In DNA, the CDR3 is TGTGCCAGCAGTGAATTGCGGCCCCAGCATTTT. It specifies CASSELRPQHF.

V is TRBV13 and J is TRBJ1-2; 8 bases are a match to TRBD1. Losses at the gene ends were 5 bases for V and 1 base for J; bases not matched to a gene: 6. The CDR3 loop spans 15 amino acids. Germline CDR1 PRHDT, CDR2 FYEKMQ (reference sequence). The CDR3 region has the DNA TGTGCCAGCAGCACCTGGACAGGGATTAACTATGGCTACACCTTC. Translating it yields CASSTWTGINYGYTF.

The V gene is TRBV5-1, the J gene TRBJ1-4, with 7 bases lining up with TRBD1. V lost 0 bases and J lost 4; bases outside the gene matches: 3. CDR3 size: 15 residues. Germline-derived CDR1 and CDR2 are SGHRS and YFSETQ. Written as DNA, the CDR3 is TGCGCCAGCAGCTTGGTAGGGGGCGATAATGAAAAACTGTTTTTT. Amino acids: CASSLVGGDNEKLFF.

CDR3 DNA: TGTGCCAGTAGTATCCTGTCCGGTTATGGCTACACCTTC. It yields the protein CASSILSGYGYTF. The chain links TRBV19 to TRBJ1-2, with no clear D. The CDR3 extends over 13 amino acids. Germline loops: CDR1 LNHDA, CDR2 SQIVND (reference sequence). V was trimmed by 3 bases and J by 5 bases, leaving 10 bases between them.

V gene TRBV7-9 combines with J gene TRBJ2-3, with D perhaps matching TRBD2 (7 bases). The CDR3 is made up of 18 amino acids. CDR1 SEHNR and CDR2 FQNEAQ come from the germline V gene (reference sequence). Trimming cost V 1 base and J 0 bases, with 17 bases left between them. The CDR3 DNA reads TGTGCCAGCAGCTTAGTCCCGAGGGGGGGAAGGAGCACAGATACGCAGTATTTT. As protein: CASSLVPRGGRSTDTQYF.

The CDR3 DNA reads TGTGCCAGTAGAACAGGGGGAGGTAGAGAGACCCAGTACTTC. Encoded protein: CASRTGGGRETQYF. The V gene is TRBV19, the J gene TRBJ2-5, with 8 nucleotides matching TRBD1. The V gene end was trimmed by 6 bases and the J gene end by 4 bases; junction bases not matched to a gene: 7. In germline, CDR1 is LNHDA, CDR2 SQIVND (reference sequence). The CDR3 runs 14 residues.

CDR3 region: CASSLTGTGRDYGYTF. The CDR3 DNA follows: TGTGCCAGCAGCTTAACAGGGACAGGGAGGGACTATGGCTACACCTTC. The chain has TRBV7-2 and TRBJ1-2; 9 bases fit TRBD1. The CDR3 has 16 amino acids. CDR1 is SGHTA and CDR2 is FQGNSA in the germline V gene. V was clipped by 2 bases and J by 3 bases; unmatched bases: 7.

This chain uses TRBV6-5 with TRBJ2-7, with TRBD1 matching 8 bases. Germline CDR1 and CDR2: MNHEY and SVGAGI. V was pared by 6 bases and J by 4 bases, with 8 bases of the junction left unmatched. The CDR3 loop spans 14 amino acids. CDR3 nucleotides: TGTGCCAGCAGCAGGCGAGGACAGGGTTACGAGCAGTACTTC. Translating gives CASSRRGQGYEQYF.

In DNA form, the CDR3 reads TGTGCCAGCAGTGACCGACTAGCTTGTTCCCCAGATACGCAGTATTTT. This encodes CASSDRLACSPDTQYF. This chain uses TRBV6-4 with TRBJ2-3; 7 bases map to TRBD2. Germline V CDR1 and CDR2: MRHNA, SNTAGT. The CDR3 consists of 16 residues. Trimming cost V 2 bases and J 4 bases; bases outside gene matches: 9.

The chain links TRBV6-5 to TRBJ1-1, with D perhaps TRBD1 (5 bases). Germline V gene sequence: CDR1 MNHEY, CDR2 SVGAGI. The CDR3 runs 13 residues. Deletions cut 6 bases from V and 2 bases from J, with 10 bases between. The CDR3 region has the DNA TGTGCCAGCAGGAAAGGGGCAAACACTGAAGCTTTCTTT. Encoded protein: CASRKGANTEAFF.

DNA of the CDR3: TGTGCCACCAGCAGAGTTAGGGGGGGCGGTAGCAATGAGCAGTTCTTC. As protein: CATSRVRGGGSNEQFF. The chain combines TRBV15 with TRBJ2-1; tentatively, D is TRBD2 (7 bases). V was clipped by 1 base and J by 6 bases, with 16 bases between them. CDR3 size: 16 residues. Germline-derived CDR1 and CDR2 are LNHNV and YYDKDF (reference sequence).

J is TRBJ2-5 and V is TRBV2; the D is unclear. V shed 8 bases and J shed 3 bases, with 7 bases lying between them. The CDR3 is 11 amino acids. Germline V gene lookup returns CDR1 SNHLY and CDR2 FYNNEI. CDR3 sequence: CASAGEETQYF. As DNA, the CDR3 is TGTGCCAGCGCAGGCGAAGAGACCCAGTACTTC.

The chain is built from TRBV6-1 and TRBJ2-7; tentative D call: TRBD2 (7 bases). V was trimmed by 2 bases and J by 6 bases, leaving 17 bases between them. This CDR3 is 15 amino acids long. Germline V CDR1 and CDR2: MNHNS, SASEGT. Here the CDR3 reads CASSETSGGFGEQYF. The CDR3 nucleotides read TGTGCCAGCAGTGAAACCTCGGGGGGCTTCGGCGAGCAGTACTTC.

This chain uses TRBV27 with TRBJ1-4, with D maybe TRBD1 (6 bases). This CDR3 is 16 amino acids long. The V end was cut by 5 bases, the J end by 3 bases, with 16 bases between. Germline loops: CDR1 MNHEY, CDR2 SMNVEV (reference sequence). The CDR3 protein is CASSPSGVGANEKLFF. CDR3 sequence (DNA): TGTGCCAGCAGTCCCTCAGGGGTAGGAGCTAATGAAAAACTGTTTTTT.

The chain employs TRBV10-2 and TRBJ2-3; 9 bases align to TRBD1. Germline CDR1 WSHSY, CDR2 SAAADI. The V segment lost 7 bases and the J segment 6 bases; nucleotides outside the gene matches: 8. The CDR3 spans 14 residues. In DNA form, the CDR3 reads TGCGCCAGCAACCAACAGGGGGCTCGGGATACGCAGTATTTT. It is translated as CASNQQGARDTQYF.

V gene TRBV10-2 combines with J gene TRBJ1-3, with D unresolved. Deletions cut 4 bases from V and 0 bases from J, with 10 bases between. CDR3 length equals 15 residues. Germline V gene data show CDR1 as WSHSY and CDR2 as SAAADI. The DNA of the CDR3 is TGCGCCAGCAGTGGCGCACTTGACTCTGGAAACACCATATATTTT. Translation: CASSGALDSGNTIYF.

The V gene is TRBV28, the J gene TRBJ2-5; tentative D call: TRBD2 (7 bases). Trimming stripped 8 bases from V and 1 base from J, with 17 bases between. The germline gives CDR1 MDHEN, CDR2 SYDVKM. CDR3 length equals 15 residues. Here the CDR3 reads CASGGGGVSQETQYF. The CDR3 region has the DNA TGTGCCAGCGGAGGGGGGGGCGTCAGCCAAGAGACCCAGTACTTC.

This chain uses TRBV19 with TRBJ1-6, with 7 bases that match TRBD1. This CDR3 comprises 16 residues. With 4 bases clipped from V and 3 bases from J, the junction kept 6 bases outside the gene matches. The V gene's germline CDR1 is LNHDA and CDR2 SQIVND (reference sequence). The CDR3 DNA reads as TGTGCCAGTAGTACTAAACAGGGGAACTATAATTCACCCCTCCACTTT. Amino acids: CASSTKQGNYNSPLHF.

The chain has TRBV6-5 and TRBJ2-1; 7 nucleotides align to TRBD2. Germline V gene data show CDR1 as MNHEY and CDR2 as SVGAGI. V shed 2 bases and J 5 bases; nucleotides not matched to a gene: 9. The CDR3 has 16 amino acids. CDR3 nucleotide sequence: TGTGCCAGCAGTTACCGATTGGGAGCGGGGAACAATGAGCAGTTCTTC. It specifies CASSYRLGAGNNEQFF.

The chain links TRBV5-1 to TRBJ1-2; 10 bases agree with TRBD1. Germline-derived CDR1 and CDR2 are SGHRS and YFSETQ. Trimming cost V 4 bases and J 6 bases; bases outside gene matches: 9. CDR3 length: 15 amino acids. The CDR3 spells CASSLPGQGIDGYTF. The DNA of the CDR3 is TGCGCCAGCAGCCTACCGGGACAGGGGATCGATGGCTACACCTTC.